The following is a T cell receptor (delta chain) sequence with its context. No antigen is known for it. Vdelta1+ thymocyte sorts reached between roughly 98% and 99.6% purity. The source of the sample is a study of Vδ1+ human thymocytes. Study-level points and caveats: Around 20% of thymic delta-chain sequences were Vdelta2, with few Vdelta3, unlike blood Vdelta1+ controls. Unexpected Vdelta2 sequences could cause misinterpretation of bulk repertoire data. Thymic TRG and TRD repertoires appeared highly polyclonal, with Gaussian CDR3 length distributions.

Sequences come from RNA converted to cDNA by reverse transcription. Multiplex PCR used pooled V-gene forward primers and a constant-region reverse primer to amplify CDR3s. TCRdb re-processed the multiplex PCR reads using CATT. The sample has under 80,000 delta-chain clones, approximately 34% seen once. The CDR3 extends over 20 amino acids. V trimming: 2 bases; J trimming: 3 bases; junction bases outside the gene matches: 16. Germline values: CDR1 TSWWSYY, CDR2 QGS. This clonotype was obtained from a boy in the first two years of life who had congenital heart surgery. V usage is TRDV1 and J usage is TRDJ1, with 12 positions matching TRDD3. Sequencing was done on a sample of Vdelta1+ gamma-delta thymocytes from the thymus. Subset here: FACS-sorted CD3+ TCRalphabeta- TCRVdelta1+ TCRVdelta2- thymocytes. This CDR3 reads CALGEGIPTVLGDTADKLIF. Here the CDR3 DNA reads TGTGCTCTTGGGGAAGGTATTCCTACCGTACTGGGGGATACCGCCGATAAACTCATCTTT.